A single sample gave rise to the 30 T cell receptor beta chains below, sequenced in a study of control samples from healthy donors and cancer patients. Generated by immunoSEQ multiplex PCR, the TCRdb table keeps only in-frame clones and is missing some. The table has roughly 83,000 clones, almost 85% seen once. The sequenced sample consisted of blood. The source of these receptors is a woman aged 55-70 years in good health.

The J gene is TRBJ1-3, the V gene TRBV28; D perhaps matches TRBD1 (6 bases). Looked up from germline, CDR1 is MDHEN and CDR2 is SYDVKM. The CDR3 loop spans 15 amino acids. Trimming left V 7 bases short and J 0 bases short, with 13 bases between. The CDR3 loop reads CASTSGTNSGNTIYF. The CDR3 coding sequence is TGTGCCAGCACGTCCGGGACAAACTCTGGAAACACCATATATTTT.

The V call is TRBV7-8, the J call TRBJ2-5, with a weak D call TRBD2 (5 bases). Germline V gene lookup returns CDR1 SGHVS and CDR2 FQNEAQ. The CDR3 is made up of 16 amino acids. With 5 bases removed from V and 3 bases from J, the gap between germline ends came to 19 bases. The DNA for the CDR3 is TGTGCCAGCAGCCCGTGGACGGGGATCGAGAAAGAGACCCAGTACTTC. This gives the protein CASSPWTGIEKETQYF.

The chain recombines TRBV7-9 with TRBJ1-1; no clear D gene. CDR1 and CDR2 from the germline V gene are SEHNR and FQNEAQ (reference sequence). The CDR3 spans 15 residues. Between the trimmed V and J ends, which lost 1 base and 1 base, there was a span of 10 bases. The CDR3: CASSLDSGANTEAFF. The CDR3 nucleotides are TGTGCCAGCAGCTTAGATAGCGGAGCGAACACTGAAGCTTTCTTT.

This rearrangement joins TRBV28 to TRBJ2-5; TRBD2 aligns across 8 bases. Germline trimming cut 1 base from V and 0 bases from J; bases unmatched to any gene: 7. CDR1 MDHEN and CDR2 SYDVKM come from the germline V gene. There are 17 residues in the CDR3. CDR3 sequence (DNA): TGTGCCAGCAGTTTATTGACGGGAGGGATGTACCAAGAGACCCAGTACTTC. Translation: CASSLLTGGMYQETQYF.

Points on this clone: Compared with germline, one end of the junction differs, possibly owing to a read error. This chain connects TRBV20-1 to TRBJ2-1; TRBD2 matches at 14 bases. Germline values: CDR1 DFQATT, CDR2 SNEGSKA (reference sequence). The CDR3 loop spans 11 amino acids. The CDR3 is CSASGTSGRVF. The CDR3 DNA sequence: TGCAGTGCTAGTGGGACTAGCGGGAGAGTCTTC.

V gene TRBV21-1 combines with J gene TRBJ2-3; TRBD2 is the table's D call, not checked against the DNA. TRBV21-1 is a documented pseudogene. The CDR3 spans 12 residues. CDR3 coding DNA: TGTGCCAGCAAACCTACCACAGATACGCAGTATTTT. It specifies CASKPTTDTQYF.

The gene calls are TRBV19 and TRBJ1-6; D call uncertain. V lost 3 bases, J lost 6 bases, and 15 bases lay in between. Germline loops: CDR1 LNHDA, CDR2 SQIVND (reference sequence). The CDR3 length is 16 residues. CDR3 loop: CASSIVRDLSNSPLHF. As DNA, the CDR3 is TGTGCCAGTAGTATTGTCCGGGATCTGAGTAATTCACCCCTCCACTTT.

The rearrangement uses TRBV29-1 and TRBJ1-2; possibly TRBD1 for D (5 bases). This CDR3 region has 12 residues. Germline CDR1 and CDR2: SQVTM and ANQGSEA. Trimming removed 6 bases from V and 8 bases from J, with 16 bases in between. This chain's CDR3 is CSVPSTGGGYTF. The CDR3 DNA sequence: TGCAGCGTCCCCTCGACCGGGGGAGGCTACACCTTC.

J is TRBJ2-1 and V is TRBV11-2; 16 bases align to TRBD2. V lost 5 bases and J lost 7; bases outside the gene matches: 8. Germline V gives CDR1 SGHAT, CDR2 FQNNGV. This CDR3 is built from 17 residues. The CDR3: CASSTGLAGGPGNEQFF. In nucleotides, the CDR3 is TGTGCCAGCAGCACGGGACTAGCGGGAGGGCCTGGAAATGAGCAGTTCTTC.

The chain recombines TRBV12-3 or TRBV12-4 with TRBJ1-4, with D possibly TRBD1 on 5 matching bases. CDR3 length: 12 residues. The V and J ends lost 6 bases and 8 bases respectively, with 10 bases between them. The CDR3 sequence: CASRGVGEKLFF. CDR3 bases: TGTGCCAGCAGAGGGGTTGGCGAAAAACTGTTTTTT.

The chain links TRBV10-3 to TRBJ2-5; a possible D gene is TRBD1 (6 bases). The CDR3 is 14 residues long. The V and J ends lost 2 bases and 6 bases respectively, with 13 bases between them. Germline V gene data show CDR1 as ENHRY and CDR2 as SYGVKD. The CDR3 bases are TGTGCCATCAGTGAGACAACAGGGCGGAAGACCCAGTACTTC. It translates to CAISETTGRKTQYF.

The V gene is TRBV6-2 or TRBV6-3, the J gene TRBJ2-1; D gene unclear. V was clipped by 4 bases and J by 13 bases, with 14 bases between them. There are 12 residues in the CDR3. Germline loops: CDR1 MNHEY, CDR2 SVGEGT. Here the CDR3 DNA reads TGTGCCAGCAGTTTCTCTGGCCACCTTCAGTTCTTC. This encodes CASSFSGHLQFF.

The chain couples TRBV7-9 to TRBJ2-3, with D unclear. The germline V gene encodes CDR1 SEHNR and CDR2 FQNEAQ (reference sequence). The V and J ends lost 1 base and 3 bases respectively, with 8 bases between them. The length of the CDR3 is 14 residues. For the CDR3, the DNA is TGTGCCAGCAGCTTAGGCCATGGGACAGATACGCAGTATTTT. Its protein is CASSLGHGTDTQYF. The complete variable domain, with remaining parts taken from reference TRBV7-9 and TRBJ2-3, reads DTGVSQNPRHKITKRGQNVTFRCDPISEHNRLYWYRQTLGQGPEFLTYFQNEAQLEKSRLLSDRFSAERPKGSFSTLEIQRTEQGDSAMYLCASSLGHGTDTQYFGPGTRLTVL.

V is TRBV6-2 or TRBV6-3 and J is TRBJ2-3, with D perhaps TRBD1 (6 bases). The CDR3 contains 15 residues. The V end lost 1 base, the J end lost 3 bases, and 11 bases lay between the germline ends. The germline CDR1 and CDR2 sequences are MNHEY and SVGEGT. As DNA, the CDR3 is TGTGCCAGCAGTTACTTCGGCAGGGGAACAGATACGCAGTATTTT. This encodes CASSYFGRGTDTQYF.

The V and J genes are TRBV4-3 and TRBJ1-1, with D tentatively TRBD1 (5 bases). The CDR3 sequence is 15 residues long. Germline values: CDR1 LGHNA, CDR2 YSLEER. Trimming pared 4 bases from V and 5 bases from J, leaving 17 bases between. The CDR3 sequence is CASSLLGTPETEAFF. The CDR3 DNA reads TGCGCCAGCAGCCTCCTTGGGACCCCGGAAACTGAAGCTTTCTTT.

The sample holds one count of this clone. The chain employs TRBV14 and TRBJ1-6; D ambiguous. CDR3 length: 16 amino acids. Germline CDR1 and CDR2: SGHDN and FVKESK. V was clipped by 1 base and J by 7 bases, with 14 bases between them. The CDR3 DNA reads TGTGCCAGCAGCCAAGTGCGGGGAAGGGAAAATTCACCCCTCCACTTT. As protein: CASSQVRGRENSPLHF.

As concerns this clone: At one end, the junction sequence differs from germline, possibly due to a read error. V usage is TRBV6-2 or TRBV6-3 and J usage is TRBJ1-1; TRBD1 matches 7 bases. Germline CDR1 is MNHEY and CDR2 is SVGEGT. There are 14 residues in the CDR3. The DNA for the CDR3 is TGTGCCAACAGTCTGCAGGGGGGAAGCACTGAAGCTTTCTTT. Protein sequence: CANSLQGGSTEAFF.

This clone was seen only once. The chain has TRBV9 and TRBJ1-5; TRBD1 might be the D (6 bases). Germline CDR1 and CDR2: SGDLS and YYNGEE. This CDR3 contains 15 residues. Trimming shortened V by 0 bases and J by 5 bases, and 12 bases separated the two germline ends. Here the CDR3 reads CASSVDGTHYQPQHF. The CDR3 nucleotides read TGTGCCAGCAGCGTAGACGGGACACACTATCAGCCCCAGCATTTT.

The V gene is TRBV4-1, the J gene TRBJ2-7; D uncertain. V dropped 0 bases and J dropped 4 bases, with 4 bases sitting between them. Looked up from germline, CDR1 is MGHRA and CDR2 is YSYEKL. This CDR3 region has 12 residues. The CDR3 loop is CASSQDGYEQYF. CDR3 DNA sequence: TGCGCCAGCAGCCAAGATGGGTACGAGCAGTACTTC.

This clone was counted at least ten times. The J gene is TRBJ2-7, the V gene TRBV5-1; 9 nucleotides align to TRBD2. V lost 3 bases, J lost 7 bases, and 5 bases stayed unmatched. Per germline, CDR1 SGHRS and CDR2 YFSETQ. CDR3 length: 13 amino acids. Here the CDR3 reads CASSSSGVGEQYF. CDR3 DNA sequence: TGCGCCAGCAGCTCTAGCGGGGTCGGTGAGCAGTACTTC. Complete variable domain (other parts from reference TRBV5-1 and TRBJ2-7): KAGVTQTPRYLIKTRGQQVTLSCSPISGHRSVSWYQQTPGQGLQFLFEYFSETQRNKGNFPGRFSGRQFSNSRSEMNVSTLELGDSALYLCASSSSGVGEQYFGPGTRLTVT.

The V call is TRBV7-2, the J call TRBJ2-5; 12 bases fit TRBD2. The CDR3 has 15 residues. Germline V gives CDR1 SGHTA, CDR2 FQGNSA. After removal of 0 bases from V and 4 bases from J, the junction contained 0 bases not matched to a gene. This CDR3 reads CASSLAGLAGETQYF. CDR3 DNA sequence: TGTGCCAGCAGCTTAGCGGGACTAGCGGGAGAGACCCAGTACTTC.

In nucleotides, the CDR3 is TGTGCCAGCAGCAGGGGGGGGAACACTGAAGCTTTCTTT. Its protein product is CASSRGGNTEAFF. The chain links TRBV7-7 to TRBJ1-1; perhaps TRBD1 as D (6 bases). The CDR3 spans 13 residues. V lost 5 bases and J lost 1, with 8 bases in between. Looked up from germline, CDR1 is SSHAT and CDR2 is FNYEAQ (reference sequence).

This CDR3 reads CASSEFEKLFF. CDR3 sequence (DNA): TGTGCCAGCAGTGAATTCGAAAAACTGTTTTTT. The chain employs TRBV2 and TRBJ1-4; D ambiguous. The V gene lost 2 bases and the J gene lost 8 bases, with 3 bases spanning the gap. CDR1 is SNHLY, CDR2 FYNNEI, per germline. The CDR3 extends over 11 amino acids.

This clone is a singleton in its sample. V usage is TRBV5-8 and J usage is TRBJ2-5, with 10 positions matching TRBD1. The CDR3 sequence is 13 residues long. CDR1 is SGHTS, CDR2 YDEGEE, per germline. With 4 bases clipped from V and 4 bases from J, the junction kept 1 base outside the gene matches. The CDR3 loop reads CASSRTGGETQYF. The DNA of the CDR3 is TGTGCCAGCAGCCGGACAGGGGGAGAGACCCAGTACTTC.

The gene calls are TRBV6-5 and TRBJ2-1; no clear D gene. Per the germline V gene, CDR1 is MNHEY and CDR2 is SVGAGI. The CDR3 is 16 amino acids. With 0 bases removed from V and 7 bases from J, the gap between germline ends came to 16 bases. The CDR3 protein is CASSYSSGSLRNEQFF. In DNA form, the CDR3 reads TGTGCCAGCAGTTACTCGAGTGGTTCGCTCCGGAATGAGCAGTTCTTC.

This clone appeared a few times. V usage is TRBV7-2 and J usage is TRBJ2-3; no definite D call. V was pared by 4 bases and J by 1 base, with 6 bases between. The CDR3 runs 13 residues. Germline V gene data show CDR1 as SGHTA and CDR2 as FQGNSA. In DNA, the CDR3 is TGTGCCAGCAGCTCCCGTCGCACAGATACGCAGTATTTT. This sequence encodes CASSSRRTDTQYF.

The V and J genes are TRBV18 and TRBJ1-1, with 7 bases matching TRBD1. Germline V gene data show CDR1 as KGHSH and CDR2 as LQKENI. The CDR3 is made up of 13 amino acids. Trimming removed 6 bases from V and 3 bases from J; junction bases left unmatched: 4. The DNA of the CDR3 is TGTGCCAGCTCGTACCAGGGGGACACTGAAGCTTTCTTT. Translating gives CASSYQGDTEAFF.

This clone turned up a few times. This sequence joins TRBV19 and TRBJ2-5; the D is unclear. V dropped 3 bases and J dropped 5 bases, with 7 bases sitting between them. The CDR3 covers 12 residues. Germline loops: CDR1 LNHDA, CDR2 SQIVND (reference sequence). CDR3 sequence (DNA): TGTGCCAGTAGTATCTTGGGGGAGACCCAGTACTTC. This sequence encodes CASSILGETQYF.

The DNA of the CDR3 is TGTGCCACCAGCGGTGGGGCCAACGTCCTGACTTTC. Amino acids: CATSGGANVLTF. The chain has TRBV6-5 and TRBJ2-6; possibly TRBD2 for D (5 bases). Germline V gives CDR1 MNHEY, CDR2 SVGAGI. The CDR3 has 12 residues. The V end lost 10 bases, the J end lost 3 bases, and 7 bases lay between the germline ends.

This sequence joins TRBV10-1 and TRBJ2-5; 9 bases map to TRBD1. CDR1 and CDR2 (germline): WNHNN, SYGVQD (reference sequence). The CDR3 covers 15 residues. J was trimmed by 5 bases and V by 5 bases; bases with no gene match: 9. In DNA form, the CDR3 reads TGCGCCAGCAGTTCCAGAACAGGGGGCGCGGAGACCCAGTACTTC. This gives the protein CASSSRTGGAETQYF.